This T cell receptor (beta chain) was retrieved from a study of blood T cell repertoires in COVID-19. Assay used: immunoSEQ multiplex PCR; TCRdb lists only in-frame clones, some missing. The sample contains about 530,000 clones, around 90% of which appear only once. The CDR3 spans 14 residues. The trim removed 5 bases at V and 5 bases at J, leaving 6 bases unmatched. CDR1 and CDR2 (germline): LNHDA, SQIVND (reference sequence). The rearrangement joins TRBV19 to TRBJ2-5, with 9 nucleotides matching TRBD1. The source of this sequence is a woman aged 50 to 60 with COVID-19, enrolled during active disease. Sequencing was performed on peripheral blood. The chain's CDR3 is CASSPNRGRETQYF. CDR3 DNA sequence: TGTGCCAGTAGTCCTAACAGGGGGCGCGAGACCCAGTACTTC.